The 20 T cell receptor beta chains below were found in one sample sequenced in a study of cytomegalovirus exposure and HLA in healthy donors. The PCR employed 60 Vbeta primers together with 13 Jbeta primers. Clones were read by immunoSEQ multiplex PCR, and TCRdb kept only the in-frame ones, dropping some. The table records about 65,000 clones, around 77% of them present only once. The specimen was PBMCs. The receptors were sampled from a woman under 40 in good health and CMV-seronegative.

This chain connects TRBV7-2 to TRBJ1-2; TRBD1 might be the D (6 bases). The V gene's germline CDR1 is SGHTA and CDR2 FQGNSA. This CDR3 region has 15 residues. V shed 5 bases and J shed 1 base, with 14 bases lying between them. CDR3 bases: TGTGCCAGCAGCGCGTCAGGACAGAGTAACTATGGCTACACCTTC. It is translated as CASSASGQSNYGYTF.

CDR3 sequence: CASSPGQGWVGGELFF. CDR3 in DNA: TGTGCCAGCAGCCCGGGACAAGGTTGGGTTGGCGGGGAGCTGTTTTTT. The genes are TRBV5-4 and TRBJ2-2, with D possibly TRBD1 on 6 matching bases. This CDR3 is built from 16 residues. Germline V gives CDR1 SGHNT, CDR2 YYREEE (reference sequence). V was trimmed by 4 bases and J by 7 bases, leaving 20 bases between them.

J is TRBJ2-2 and V is TRBV29-1; 8 nucleotides line up with TRBD1. Germline values: CDR1 SQVTM, CDR2 ANQGSEA. The CDR3 spans 14 residues. J lost 4 bases, V lost 7 bases, and 8 bases had no gene match. The CDR3: CSASDRVGTGELFF. The DNA of the CDR3 is TGCAGCGCTTCGGACAGGGTGGGCACCGGGGAGCTGTTTTTT.

The chain links TRBV7-2 to TRBJ1-2, with 10 bases matching TRBD1. After removal of 5 bases from V and 9 bases from J, the junction contained 3 bases not matched to a gene. Germline V gives CDR1 SGHTA, CDR2 FQGNSA. The CDR3 has 12 amino acids. The CDR3 protein is CASSRDRGRYTF. The CDR3, as DNA: TGTGCCAGCAGCAGGGACAGGGGACGCTACACCTTC.

The CDR3 protein is CASSGGQGHYNEQFF. In DNA, the CDR3 is TGCGCCAGCAGCGGGGGACAGGGGCACTACAATGAGCAGTTCTTC. The rearrangement links TRBV5-1 to TRBJ2-1, with 10 positions matching TRBD1. This CDR3 has 15 residues. V dropped 4 bases and J dropped 3; count of bases not matched to a gene: 4. Germline CDR1 SGHRS, CDR2 YFSETQ.

The chain is built from TRBV29-1 and TRBJ1-4; 7 nucleotides match TRBD1. The CDR3 totals 17 residues. V lost 6 bases and J lost 5; bases outside the gene matches: 18. Germline loops: CDR1 SQVTM, CDR2 ANQGSEA. This CDR3 reads CSVMWRDSPMRNEKLFF. In nucleotides, the CDR3 is TGCAGCGTAATGTGGCGGGACAGCCCCATGCGGAATGAAAAACTGTTTTTT.

In its sample, this clone was seen once. The chain uses TRBV5-6 and TRBJ2-1; no firm D call. V gave up 3 bases and J gave up 4 bases, with 2 bases separating them. Germline V gene lookup returns CDR1 SGHDT and CDR2 YYEEEE. The CDR3 runs 11 residues. This chain's CDR3 is CASSSYNEQFF. CDR3 nucleotide sequence: TGTGCCAGCAGCTCTTACAATGAGCAGTTCTTC. Full variable domain (remainder filled in from reference TRBV5-6 and TRBJ2-1): DAGVTQSPTHLIKTRGQQVTLRCSPKSGHDTVSWYQQALGQGPQFIFQYYEEEERQRGNFPDRFSGHQFPNYSSELNVNALLLGDSALYLCASSSYNEQFFGPGTRLTVL.

This clone has only a few counts. V and J are TRBV29-1 and TRBJ2-1; 7 nucleotides match TRBD1. The ends lost 4 bases at V and 9 bases at J; junction bases unmatched: 6. In germline, CDR1 is SQVTM, CDR2 ANQGSEA. The CDR3 covers 12 residues. CDR3 sequence reads: CSVGTGELEQFF. Written as DNA, the CDR3 is TGCAGCGTTGGGACAGGTGAACTTGAGCAGTTCTTC.

Only a few counts were recorded for this clone. In DNA, the CDR3 is TGCGCCAGCAGCTTGAGTTGGACAGCGAACACTGAAGCTTTCTTT. Its protein is CASSLSWTANTEAFF. The gene calls are TRBV5-1 and TRBJ1-1, with D perhaps TRBD1 (6 bases). Germline CDR1 is SGHRS and CDR2 is YFSETQ. With 1 base removed from V and 1 base from J, the gap between germline ends came to 11 bases. The CDR3 has 15 residues.

The chain recombines TRBV7-9 with TRBJ1-2; D is undetermined. V was trimmed by 3 bases and J by 4 bases, leaving 6 bases between them. Germline CDR1 and CDR2: SEHNR and FQNEAQ (reference sequence). This CDR3 contains 12 residues. DNA for the CDR3: TGTGCCAGCAGCTTCCCCCTCTATGGCTACACCTTC. Protein sequence: CASSFPLYGYTF.

This clone has more than one count but fewer than ten. DNA for the CDR3: TGTGCCAGCATTGGGACAGGGCGAGGGCAGCCCCAGCATTTT. Translated: CASIGTGRGQPQHF. The chain joins TRBV6-1 to TRBJ1-5; TRBD1 matches 9 bases. Germline V lookup: CDR1 MNHNS, CDR2 SASEGT. The V segment lost 7 bases and the J segment 7 bases; nucleotides outside the gene matches: 8. The CDR3 contains 14 residues.

The chain carries TRBV7-2 and TRBJ1-3; D is unresolved. Deletions cut 3 bases from V and 0 bases from J, with 12 bases between. Germline lookup yields CDR1 SGHTA and CDR2 FQGNSA. The length of the CDR3 is 16 residues. The CDR3 spells CASSLLSRRSGNTIYF. The CDR3 coding sequence is TGTGCCAGCAGCTTGCTTAGCCGCCGCTCTGGAAACACCATATATTTT.

The rearrangement links TRBV19 to TRBJ1-6, with a weak D call TRBD1 (6 bases). This CDR3 is built from 15 residues. Germline assignment: CDR1 LNHDA and CDR2 SQIVND (reference sequence). Trimming took off 4 bases at V and 9 bases at J, with 16 bases between the two ends. The CDR3 region is CASSNQWGQGSPLHF. The CDR3 DNA reads TGTGCCAGTAGTAACCAATGGGGGCAAGGTTCACCCCTCCACTTT.

The chain joins TRBV29-1 to TRBJ2-1; 7 nucleotides match TRBD2. V dropped 4 bases and J dropped 2; count of bases not matched to a gene: 5. The CDR3 runs 14 residues. Germline values: CDR1 SQVTM, CDR2 ANQGSEA. The CDR3 is CSVGTRMAYNEQFF. In DNA form, the CDR3 reads TGCAGCGTTGGGACTAGGATGGCCTACAATGAGCAGTTCTTC.

This clone was counted a single time. This rearrangement joins TRBV29-1 to TRBJ2-3; possibly TRBD2 for D (7 bases). There are 14 residues in the CDR3. In germline, CDR1 is SQVTM, CDR2 ANQGSEA. Trimming shortened V by 3 bases and J by 6 bases, and 16 bases separated the two germline ends. CDR3 sequence: CSVEGGAYSDTQYF. Here the CDR3 DNA reads TGCAGCGTTGAGGGGGGGGCATACTCCGATACGCAGTATTTT.

The chain combines TRBV30 with TRBJ2-7; no firm D call. This CDR3 contains 13 residues. V lost 0 bases to trimming and J lost 3 bases, with 9 bases between them. Germline V gives CDR1 GTSNPN, CDR2 SVGIG (reference sequence). CDR3 in amino acids: CAWSVGQNYEQYF. CDR3 nucleotide sequence: TGTGCCTGGAGTGTTGGGCAGAACTACGAGCAGTACTTC.

The chain is built from TRBV15 and TRBJ2-7; 8 nucleotides agree with TRBD1. V shed 3 bases, J shed 2 bases, and the junction held 6 bases outside the gene matches. The CDR3 length is 15 residues. The germline gives CDR1 LNHNV, CDR2 YYDKDF (reference sequence). The CDR3 spells CATSSLRGPTYEQYF. The CDR3 DNA follows: TGTGCCACCAGCAGCCTCAGGGGGCCTACCTACGAGCAGTACTTC.

This rearrangement joins TRBV4-1 to TRBJ1-2; maybe TRBD1 (5 bases). The V and J ends lost 4 bases and 7 bases respectively, with 19 bases between them. Germline V CDR1 and CDR2: MGHRA, YSYEKL. This CDR3 region has 15 residues. This CDR3 is CASSPQGSGSGGYTF. CDR3 DNA: TGCGCCAGCAGCCCCCAAGGGTCAGGGTCTGGTGGCTACACCTTC.

The chain carries TRBV7-2 and TRBJ2-7; D is unresolved. Germline V CDR1 and CDR2: SGHTA, FQGNSA. This CDR3 is built from 14 residues. The ends were cut back, 7 bases at V and 6 bases at J, with 19 bases in the middle. CDR3 coding DNA: TGTGCCAGCAAAGGTCTCCACGGAGCTGGCGAGCAGTACTTC. It translates to CASKGLHGAGEQYF.

This chain links TRBV7-9 with TRBJ1-3; 7 bases line up with TRBD1. The CDR3 runs to 15 residues. The V segment lost 5 bases and the J segment 2 bases; nucleotides outside the gene matches: 6. Germline CDR1 is SEHNR and CDR2 is FQNEAQ (reference sequence). In nucleotides, the CDR3 is TGTGCCAGCAGCCGGAACGACAGGGCTGGAAACACCATATATTTT. Amino acids: CASSRNDRAGNTIYF.